Following are 9 T cell receptor beta chains from one sample sequenced in a study of blood T cell repertoires in COVID-19. Sequencing was performed with immunoSEQ multiplex PCR; in TCRdb, only in-frame clones are kept and a portion is missing. This table holds 72,000 or so clones, around nine tenths found once. The sequenced material came from peripheral blood. The origin of the receptors is a woman aged 60-75 years with acute or convalescent COVID-19.

The chain combines TRBV5-1 with TRBJ1-2, with D perhaps TRBD1 (6 bases). The CDR3 has 14 residues. Per germline, CDR1 SGHRS and CDR2 YFSETQ. Trimming took 2 bases from V and 8 from J, leaving 16 bases between them. Here the CDR3 DNA reads TGCGCCAGCAGCTTAGGTGCAGGGGAAAGCGGCTACACCTTC. Its protein is CASSLGAGESGYTF.

This rearrangement joins TRBV19 to TRBJ2-7; D call uncertain. The V end lost 5 bases, the J end lost 2 bases, and 16 bases lay between the germline ends. Looked up from germline, CDR1 is LNHDA and CDR2 is SQIVND (reference sequence). The CDR3 length is 15 residues. This CDR3 is CASSPDLGDAYEQYF. CDR3 DNA: TGTGCCAGTAGTCCCGACTTGGGTGATGCCTACGAGCAGTACTTC.

The CDR3: CASSLASLGLPMGSPLHF. DNA of the CDR3: TGCGCCAGCAGCTTGGCCAGTTTGGGGCTACCTATGGGTTCACCCCTCCACTTT. The chain couples TRBV5-1 to TRBJ1-6; D perhaps matches TRBD1 (5 bases). V was shortened by 0 bases and J by 9 bases, with 22 bases between the two germline ends. Germline CDR1 reads SGHRS; CDR2 reads YFSETQ. The CDR3 covers 18 residues.

This chain uses TRBV29-1 with TRBJ1-4, with D tentatively TRBD1 (5 bases). The CDR3 runs 15 residues. Trimming took 6 bases from V and 4 from J, leaving 18 bases between them. Germline V gene sequence: CDR1 SQVTM, CDR2 ANQGSEA. The CDR3 spells CSVTVSGSNNEKLFF. In DNA form, the CDR3 reads TGCAGCGTAACCGTCTCAGGGTCGAATAATGAAAAACTGTTTTTT.

This chain uses TRBV21-1 with TRBJ2-7; TRBD2, the table's D call, lacks a check against the DNA. TRBV21-1 is a pseudogene locus. CDR3 size: 13 residues. CDR3 in amino acids: CASTLGGSYEQYF. CDR3 in DNA: TGTGCCAGCACCCTGGGGGGCTCCTACGAGCAGTACTTC.

This sequence joins TRBV28 and TRBJ1-5; D ambiguous. Germline lookup yields CDR1 MDHEN and CDR2 SYDVKM. The ends were cut back, 7 bases at V and 5 bases at J, with 15 bases in the middle. CDR3 size: 14 residues. The CDR3 nucleotides are TGTGCCAGCACACCACCTACTTCCTATCAGCCCCAGCATTTT. Protein: CASTPPTSYQPQHF.

J is TRBJ2-7 and V is TRBV6-2 or TRBV6-3; 7 bases fit TRBD1. J gave up 0 bases and V 0 bases, and 2 bases lay outside the gene matches. Germline values: CDR1 MNHEY, CDR2 SVGEGT. The CDR3 sequence is 15 residues long. CDR3 coding DNA: TGTGCCAGCAGTTACTCCCGGGACAGCTCCTACGAGCAGTACTTC. Encoded protein: CASSYSRDSSYEQYF.

This clone was counted only a few times. The chain joins TRBV6-1 to TRBJ2-5, with 14 bases aligning to TRBD2. Per the germline V gene, CDR1 is MNHNS and CDR2 is SASEGT. V was clipped by 2 bases and J by 5 bases; unmatched bases: 13. The CDR3 is made up of 19 amino acids. DNA for the CDR3: TGTGCCAGCAGTGAATCCGGGCGCCGGACTAGCGGGGGGAGGGAGACCCAGTACTTC. It is translated as CASSESGRRTSGGRETQYF.

This chain connects TRBV7-9 to TRBJ2-3, with 7 bases that match TRBD1. This CDR3 has 15 amino acids. The V gene's germline CDR1 is SEHNR and CDR2 FQNEAQ (reference sequence). The V gene end was trimmed by 3 bases and the J gene end by 2 bases; junction bases not matched to a gene: 5. CDR3 amino acids: CASSFRDRATDTQYF. CDR3 in DNA: TGTGCCAGCAGCTTTCGGGACAGAGCCACAGATACGCAGTATTTT. Using reference TRBV7-9 and TRBJ2-3 for the parts outside the CDR3, the full variable domain is DTGVSQNPRHKITKRGQNVTFRCDPISEHNRLYWYRQTLGQGPEFLTYFQNEAQLEKSRLLSDRFSAERPKGSFSTLEIQRTEQGDSAMYLCASSFRDRATDTQYFGPGTRLTVL.